This is a list of T cell receptor beta chains from one sample in a study of neurological immune-mediated disorders. TCRdb passed the 5' RACE reads through MiXCR, listing each CDR3 protein once. Among 55,000 to 65,000 distinct CDR3 sequences listed, 3.5% were seen once. Sequencing used PBMCs. The receptors were sampled from a woman aged 25 to 39 with multiple sclerosis. The CDR3 runs from the conserved cysteine through the conserved F or W. D genes are given only for firm matches. Where a row states a size, it is once, few, many or the class of an expanded clone; other rows omit it.

v_gene	abundance	j_gene	d_gene	CDR3aa	CDR3nt
TRBV6-5	many	TRBJ2-1	TRBD2	CASSPRSGRDEQFF	TGTGCCAGCAGTCCTCGGAGCGGGAGGGATGAGCAGTTCTTC
TRBV7-2	many	TRBJ2-4	TRBD1	CASSSGQGTNIQYF	TGTGCCAGCAGCTCTGGACAGGGGACAAACATTCAGTACTTC
TRBV20-1	many	TRBJ1-1	NA	CSAKPLGRDPIVAFF	TGCAGTGCTAAACCATTGGGCCGGGACCCGATCGTGGCTTTCTTT
TRBV21-1	many	TRBJ2-1	NA	CASRKPDPFGEFF	TGTGCCAGCAGAAAACCGGATCCCTTCGGGGAGTTCTTC
TRBV10-2	many	TRBJ2-1	TRBD2	CAASGTSYNEQFF	TGCGCCGCCTCCGGGACTAGCTACAATGAGCAGTTCTTC
TRBV5-5	many	TRBJ2-2	NA	CASSLGGPVTGELFF	TGTGCCAGCAGCTTAGGGGGACCGGTCACCGGGGAGCTGTTTTTT
TRBV15	many	TRBJ2-1	TRBD2	CATSRTSVNNEQFF	TGTGCCACCAGCAGAACTAGCGTTAACAATGAGCAGTTCTTC
TRBV7-2	few	TRBJ2-7	NA	CASSLRLGTGGEQYF	TGTGCCAGCAGCCTTCGACTAGGGACCGGTGGCGAGCAGTACTTC
TRBV6-5	many	TRBJ2-5	TRBD1	CASSWGQGKETQYF	TGTGCCAGCAGTTGGGGACAGGGAAAAGAGACCCAGTACTTC
TRBV21-1	many	TRBJ2-4	NA	CASSIAGALGVGIQYF	TGTGCCAGCAGCATCGCCGGGGCCTTGGGGGTAGGCATTCAGTACTTC
TRBV6-5	many	TRBJ2-3	TRBD1	CASSRGRFYDTQYF	TGTGCCAGCAGCAGGGGGCGGTTTTATGATACGCAGTATTTT
TRBV6-6	many	TRBJ2-3	TRBD1	CASTHDRVDTQYF	TGTGCCAGCACCCACGACAGGGTGGATACGCAGTATTTT
TRBV12-3/TRBV12-4	many	TRBJ1-5	NA	CASSPVGNQPQHF	TGTGCCAGCAGCCCCGTGGGAAATCAGCCCCAGCATTTT
TRBV5-1	many	TRBJ2-7	NA	CASSFGGDPYEQYF	TGCGCCAGCAGCTTCGGGGGTGACCCCTACGAGCAGTACTTC
TRBV20-1	many	TRBJ2-2	TRBD2	CSARLAGFTGELFF	TGCAGTGCTCGACTAGCGGGATTTACCGGGGAGCTGTTTTTT
TRBV20-1	many	TRBJ2-1	NA	CSAREQSYNEQFF	TGCAGTGCTAGAGAGCAATCCTACAATGAGCAGTTCTTC
TRBV14	many	TRBJ1-2	NA	CASSRTVYGYTF	TGTGCCAGCAGCCGGACAGTCTATGGCTACACCTTC
TRBV12-3/TRBV12-4	many	TRBJ2-2	TRBD2	CASSFLTGGAVTGELFF	TGTGCCAGCAGTTTTCTTACCGGGGGGGCGGTCACCGGGGAGCTGTTTTTT
TRBV7-9	NA	TRBJ2-1	NA	CASSSSDGSSYNEQFF	TGTGCCAGCAGCTCTTCGGACGGTAGCTCCTACAATGAGCAGTTCTTC
TRBV5-6	few	TRBJ1-5	NA	CASSARVSSNQPQNF	TGTGCCAGCAGCGCCAGGGTTTCCAGCAATCAGCCCCAGAATTTT
TRBV6-5	many	TRBJ1-2	TRBD1	CASSYTRGYGYTF	TGTGCCAGCAGTTACACCAGGGGGTATGGCTACACCTTC
TRBV20-1	many	TRBJ2-5	NA	CSAGRGQETQYF	TGCAGTGCCGGAAGGGGGCAAGAGACCCAGTACTTC
TRBV7-2	many	TRBJ2-3	NA	CASSPPSIDTQYF	TGTGCCAGCAGCCCGCCGAGCATAGATACGCAGTATTTT
TRBV20-1	many	TRBJ2-1	NA	CSAVTPRGYNEQFF	TGCAGTGCTGTGACTCCAAGGGGCTACAATGAGCAGTTCTTC
TRBV27	many	TRBJ2-1	NA	CASNWLPGRLNEQFF	TGTGCCAGCAATTGGCTACCCGGGCGTTTGAATGAGCAGTTCTTC
TRBV28	many	TRBJ2-1	TRBD2	CASAGGLGRAITRVDNEQFF	TGTGCCAGCGCCGGAGGACTAGGGAGGGCTATTACCCGTGTCGACAATGAGCAGTTCTTC
TRBV5-1	many	TRBJ2-1	TRBD2	CASSSGTSGGIHEQFF	TGCGCCAGCAGCTCCGGGACTAGCGGGGGGATACATGAGCAGTTCTTC
TRBV24-1	many	TRBJ2-2	TRBD2	CATSDRGLGFTGELFF	TGTGCCACCAGTGACCGTGGACTAGGCTTCACCGGGGAGCTGTTTTTT
TRBV9	many	TRBJ2-3	NA	CASSVADSDTQYF	TGTGCCAGCAGCGTAGCAGACTCAGATACGCAGTATTTT
TRBV7-3	many	TRBJ2-5	NA	CASSLEGQETQYF	TGTGCCAGCAGCTTAGAGGGTCAAGAGACCCAGTACTTC
TRBV18	many	TRBJ2-5	NA	CASAPQDYNRETQYF	TGTGCCAGCGCCCCCCAGGATTACAACCGGGAGACCCAGTACTTC